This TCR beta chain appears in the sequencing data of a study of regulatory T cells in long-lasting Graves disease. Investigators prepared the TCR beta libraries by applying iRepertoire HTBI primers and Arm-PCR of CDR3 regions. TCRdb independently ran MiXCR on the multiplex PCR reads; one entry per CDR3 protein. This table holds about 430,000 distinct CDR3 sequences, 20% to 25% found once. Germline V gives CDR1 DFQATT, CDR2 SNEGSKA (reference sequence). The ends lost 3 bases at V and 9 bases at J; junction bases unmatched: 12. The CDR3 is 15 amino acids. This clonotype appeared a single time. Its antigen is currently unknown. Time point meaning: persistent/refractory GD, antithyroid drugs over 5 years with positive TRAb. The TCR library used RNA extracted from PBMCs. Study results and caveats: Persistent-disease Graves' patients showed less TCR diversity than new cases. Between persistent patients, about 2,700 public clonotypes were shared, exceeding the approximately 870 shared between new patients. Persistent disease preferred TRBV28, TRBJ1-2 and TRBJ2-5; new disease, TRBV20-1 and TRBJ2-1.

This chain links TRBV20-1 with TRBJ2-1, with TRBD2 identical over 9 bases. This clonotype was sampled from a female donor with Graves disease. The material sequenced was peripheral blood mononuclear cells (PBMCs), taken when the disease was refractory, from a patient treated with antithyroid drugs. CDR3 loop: CSASFLLAGVGEQFF. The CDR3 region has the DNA TGCAGTGCTAGTTTTCTCTTAGCGGGAGTCGGTGAGCAGTTCTTC.